The text below deals with one T cell receptor (beta chain). This entry is derived from a study of blood T cell repertoires in COVID-19. About the research overall: Acute and convalescent COVID-19 specimens originated in the United States, Italy and Spain. PBMCs, B-cell-depleted T cells, or T cells were the source of the cDNA or gDNA that made up the material.

Authors' data handling: By means of reference gene primer amplification, nucleated cell counts were estimated. Sequencing used immunoSEQ multiplex PCR; TCRdb keeps in-frame clones, though not all of them. V and J calls and clone size come straight from that table; D and trimming were deduced from the DNA. The sample lists about 150,000 clones; more than 70% were seen once. The CDR3 contains 16 residues. From germline, CDR1 is MDHEN and CDR2 SYDVKM. Trimming shortened V by 7 bases and J by 3 bases, and 18 bases separated the two germline ends. The V gene is TRBV28, the J gene TRBJ2-2; D possibly corresponds to TRBD2 (6 bases). Sequencing was done on a sample of peripheral blood. This sequence originates from a young man with active or convalescent COVID-19. CDR3: CASKSPRDFYTGELFF. For the CDR3, the DNA is TGTGCCAGCAAGTCTCCCCGGGACTTCTACACCGGGGAGCTGTTTTTT. The variable domain in full, with the rest retrieved from reference TRBV28 and TRBJ2-2, is DVKVTQSSRYLVKRTGEKVFLECVQDMDHENMFWYRQDPGLGLRLIYFSYDVKMKEKGDIPEGYSVSREKKERFSLILESASTNQTSMYLCASKSPRDFYTGELFFGEGSRLTVL.